This entry lists 8 T cell receptor beta chains sequenced from one sample in a study of blood T cell repertoires in COVID-19. Libraries were prepared by immunoSEQ multiplex PCR; TCRdb keeps only in-frame clonotypes and omits some of them. This sample has under 250,000 clones, with around 91% found just once. The source material was PBMCs or T cells enriched from blood (not recorded which). The receptors were gathered from a woman under 30 in a cohort exposed to, infected with or recovered from COVID-19 (not recorded which).

In its sample, this clone was seen once. V gene TRBV3-1 (or the pseudogene TRBV3-2) combines with J gene TRBJ2-5, with 7 bases fitting TRBD2. V was pared by 1 base and J by 2 bases, with 7 bases of the junction left unmatched. CDR1 is LGHDT and CDR2 is YNNKEL in the germline V gene (reference sequence). This CDR3 comprises 16 residues. The chain's CDR3 is CASSQGASGLQETQYF. The CDR3 region has the DNA TGTGCCAGCAGCCAAGGTGCTAGCGGACTACAAGAGACCCAGTACTTC.

The count of this clone is one. The chain couples TRBV5-1 to TRBJ2-6, with a weak D call TRBD1 (5 bases). Trimming left V 1 base short and J 0 bases short, with 11 bases between. This CDR3 has 17 residues. Looked up from germline, CDR1 is SGHRS and CDR2 is YFSETQ. CDR3 sequence: CASSLWGGTSGANVLTF. DNA of the CDR3: TGCGCCAGCAGCTTGTGGGGCGGTACCTCTGGGGCCAACGTCCTGACTTTC.

V is TRBV6-1 and J is TRBJ1-6; tentatively, D is TRBD1 (6 bases). The CDR3 contains 16 residues. Trimming removed 0 bases at V and 7 bases at J, with 13 bases between. Germline V lookup: CDR1 MNHNS, CDR2 SASEGT. As DNA, the CDR3 is TGTGCCAGCAGTGAAGCGCACAGGGAAGAAAATTCACCCCTCCACTTT. Translation: CASSEAHREENSPLHF.

The chain uses TRBV5-4 and TRBJ1-1; D call uncertain. The germline V gene encodes CDR1 SGHNT and CDR2 YYREEE (reference sequence). This CDR3 has 14 residues. Trimming shortened V by 0 bases and J by 0 bases, and 6 bases separated the two germline ends. In DNA, the CDR3 is TGTGCCAGCAGCTTGGAACAATTGAACACTGAAGCTTTCTTT. It translates to CASSLEQLNTEAFF.

The CDR3 DNA reads as TGTGCCAGCAACAAGGGACAGAACACTGAAGCTTTCTTT. It translates to CASNKGQNTEAFF. The rearrangement uses TRBV2 and TRBJ1-1; a weak D match, TRBD1 (6 bases). CDR1 SNHLY and CDR2 FYNNEI come from the germline V gene. V dropped 7 bases and J dropped 1 base, with 10 bases sitting between them. The CDR3 has 13 residues.

The rearrangement links TRBV5-8 to TRBJ2-4; D is perhaps TRBD2 (6 bases). This CDR3 is 16 amino acids long. Deletions cut 6 bases from V and 0 bases from J, with 16 bases between. In germline, CDR1 is SGHTS, CDR2 YDEGEE. The CDR3 DNA sequence: TGTGCCAGCACGCGGGAATGGGGGATAGCCAAAAACATTCAGTACTTC. It yields the protein CASTREWGIAKNIQYF.

The count of this clone is one. The chain has TRBV24-1 and TRBJ1-2; no clear D gene. This CDR3 contains 12 residues. Germline V gene lookup returns CDR1 KGHDR and CDR2 SFDVKD. V shed 3 bases and J shed 6 bases, with 7 bases lying between them. CDR3 sequence reads: CATSDKSDGYTF. As DNA, the CDR3 is TGTGCCACCAGTGATAAGTCGGATGGCTACACCTTC.

The gene calls are TRBV2 and TRBJ2-1; 8 bases map to TRBD2. With V trimmed by 6 bases and J by 5 bases, 6 bases remained unmatched. Germline assignment: CDR1 SNHLY and CDR2 FYNNEI. CDR3 length: 14 amino acids. CDR3 sequence reads: CASRGREDDNEQFF. CDR3 DNA: TGTGCCAGCAGGGGGCGGGAGGACGACAATGAGCAGTTCTTC.